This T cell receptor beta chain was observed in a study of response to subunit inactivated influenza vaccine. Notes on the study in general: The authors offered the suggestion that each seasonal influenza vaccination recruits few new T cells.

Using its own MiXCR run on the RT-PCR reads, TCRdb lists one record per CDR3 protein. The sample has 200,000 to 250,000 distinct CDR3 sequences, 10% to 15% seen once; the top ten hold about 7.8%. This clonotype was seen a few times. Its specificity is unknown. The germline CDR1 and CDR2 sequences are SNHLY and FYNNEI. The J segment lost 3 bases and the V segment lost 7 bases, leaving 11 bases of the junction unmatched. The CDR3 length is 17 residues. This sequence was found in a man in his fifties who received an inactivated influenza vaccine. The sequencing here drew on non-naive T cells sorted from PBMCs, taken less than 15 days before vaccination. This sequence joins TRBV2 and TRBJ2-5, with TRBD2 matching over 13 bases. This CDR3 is CASTEPGLAGIEETQYF. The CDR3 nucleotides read TGTGCCAGCACCGAACCGGGACTAGCGGGAATCGAAGAGACCCAGTACTTC.